The 9 T cell receptor beta chains given below trace back to one sample, sequenced in a study of immune evolution from preneoplasia to lung adenocarcinoma. Sequenced by immunoSEQ multiplex PCR; TCRdb stores in-frame clones only, minus some. The data contain 23,000 or so clones, roughly 76% of them singletons. Sequencing was performed on FFPE invasive lung adenocarcinoma tissue. The receptors derive from a person between 55 and 70 years old with lung adenocarcinoma.

The V call is TRBV29-1, the J call TRBJ1-4; maybe TRBD1 (5 bases). Trimming shortened V by 5 bases and J by 6 bases, and 13 bases separated the two germline ends. The CDR3 is made up of 13 amino acids. Looked up from germline, CDR1 is SQVTM and CDR2 is ANQGSEA. In DNA, the CDR3 is TGCAGCGTTAAGAGGCAGGGTGATGAAAAACTGTTTTTT. This sequence encodes CSVKRQGDEKLFF. The variable domain in full, with the rest retrieved from reference TRBV29-1 and TRBJ1-4, is SAVISQKPSRDICQRGTSLTIQCQVDSQVTMMFWYRQQPGQSLTLIATANQGSEATYESGFVIDKFPISRPNLTFSTLTVSNMSPEDSSIYLCSVKRQGDEKLFFGSGTQLSVL.

The V call is TRBV5-1, the J call TRBJ1-2, with 7 positions matching TRBD1. J was trimmed by 6 bases and V by 1 base; bases with no gene match: 6. From germline, CDR1 is SGHRS and CDR2 YFSETQ. The CDR3 contains 14 residues. The CDR3 spells CASSLRGGADGYTF. In DNA, the CDR3 is TGCGCCAGCAGCTTGCGAGGGGGCGCGGATGGCTACACCTTC.

This rearrangement joins TRBV19 to TRBJ1-1; tentative D call: TRBD1 (5 bases). The CDR3 has 14 amino acids. With 6 bases removed from V and 5 bases from J, the gap between germline ends came to 16 bases. CDR1 and CDR2 (germline): LNHDA, SQIVND (reference sequence). The CDR3 nucleotides read TGTGCCAGTAGCCCGGACGCGGGGCGGACTGAAGCTTTCTTT. Translating gives CASSPDAGRTEAFF. Supplemented by reference TRBV19 and TRBJ1-1, the full variable domain reads DGGITQSPKYLFRKEGQNVTLSCEQNLNHDAMYWYRQDPGQGLRLIYYSQIVNDFQKGDIAEGYSVSREKKESFPLTVTSAQKNPTAFYLCASSPDAGRTEAFFGQGTRLTVV.

CDR3 bases: TGTGCCAGCAGCTTAGCCACTACAGGGTGGGGCTCCTACGAGCAGTACTTC. Its translation is CASSLATTGWGSYEQYF. This chain joins TRBV7-9 and TRBJ2-7; D might be TRBD1 (6 bases). CDR3 length: 17 residues. The germline CDR1 and CDR2 sequences are SEHNR and FQNEAQ (reference sequence). Trimming removed 0 bases from V and 0 bases from J, with 15 bases in between.

This chain joins TRBV6-5 and TRBJ1-2, with D possibly being TRBD1 (5 bases). The CDR3 runs 13 residues. Germline V gene sequence: CDR1 MNHEY, CDR2 SVGAGI. Trimming pared 6 bases from V and 5 bases from J, leaving 13 bases between. The CDR3 bases are TGTGCCAGCAGCCGGGACCCTCTGTATGGCTACACCTTC. Protein product: CASSRDPLYGYTF.

This clone was seen only once. The chain is built from TRBV6-5 and TRBJ2-5; D possibly matches TRBD1 or TRBD2 (7 bases each). Deletions cut 5 bases from V and 4 bases from J, with 14 bases between. This CDR3 contains 14 residues. Germline V gene data show CDR1 as MNHEY and CDR2 as SVGAGI. The chain's CDR3 is CASSAGGAGETQYF. DNA for the CDR3: TGTGCCAGCAGTGCAGGGGGGGCCGGAGAGACCCAGTACTTC.

The genes are TRBV7-8 and TRBJ1-5; D gene uncertain. The CDR3 loop spans 13 amino acids. The V gene's germline CDR1 is SGHVS and CDR2 FQNEAQ. The germline V and J ends were trimmed by 5 bases and 6 bases, with 11 bases remaining between them. CDR3: CASSTSLGQPQHF. The CDR3 DNA reads TGTGCCAGCAGCACTTCTCTGGGTCAGCCCCAGCATTTT.

The chain employs TRBV4-1 and TRBJ1-2; D is undetermined. Trimming left V 1 base short and J 1 base short, with 7 bases between. Looked up from germline, CDR1 is MGHRA and CDR2 is YSYEKL. The length of the CDR3 is 14 residues. Here the CDR3 reads CASSQVVLNYGYTF. DNA of the CDR3: TGCGCCAGCAGCCAAGTAGTACTTAACTATGGCTACACCTTC.

With respect to this clone: Other nucleotide sequences from this sample produce the same CDR3. The chain couples TRBV6-1 to TRBJ1-1; D remains unclear. The CDR3 sequence is 13 residues long. Per the germline V gene, CDR1 is MNHNS and CDR2 is SASEGT. Trimming took off 2 bases at V and 8 bases at J, with 12 bases between the two ends. CDR3 nucleotides: TGTGCCAGCAGTGAAACAGTAACCACCGAAGCTTTCTTT. This sequence encodes CASSETVTTEAFF.